The sequence of this T cell receptor (beta chain) was determined in a study of blood T cell repertoires in COVID-19. Overall study: T cells, B-cell-depleted T cells, or PBMCs provided the cDNA or gDNA that served as material.

TCRdb keeps only in-frame clones here, not all; method: immunoSEQ multiplex PCR. The repertoire holds over 150,000 clones, with more than 70% as singletons. This clone came up once. CDR3 size: 13 residues. Between the trimmed V and J ends, which lost 0 bases and 3 bases, there was a span of 6 bases. CDR1 SGHRS and CDR2 YFSETQ come from the germline V gene. The source is a man aged 50 or older with COVID-19, enrolled during active disease. Sequencing input: peripheral blood. This chain links TRBV5-1 with TRBJ1-2; tentative D call: TRBD1 (6 bases). CDR3 sequence (DNA): TGCGCCAGCAGCTTGGACAGGGACTATGGCTACACCTTC. It encodes CASSLDRDYGYTF.